Listed below are T cell receptor beta chains from one sample, sequenced in a study of T cell responses to AZD1222 COVID-19 vaccine. Assay: immunoSEQ multiplex PCR; the TCRdb copy retains only in-frame clones and omits some. The sample shows about 150,000 clones, around 91% of them seen only once. The source material was peripheral blood, sampled on day 0 of AZD1222 vaccination. The receptors were sampled from an adult in good health. Each CDR3 is given with its conserved first and last residue. Each record gives: D gene, clone size, J gene, V gene, CDR3 DNA, CDR3 protein. D genes are given only for firm matches. Clone size is not always given. Where it is, it says once, few, many or a class for expanded clones.

d_call: -
clone_size: -
j_call: TRBJ2-2
v_call: TRBV5-1
cdr3_nt: TGCGCCAGCAGCTTGCGCACAGGGACCGGGGAGCTGTTTTTT
cdr3_aa: CASSLRTGTGELFF

d_call: -
clone_size: -
j_call: TRBJ2-5
v_call: TRBV28
cdr3_nt: TGTGCCAGCGGCCCCCTAAAGACCCAGTACTTC
cdr3_aa: CASGPLKTQYF

d_call: TRBD2
clone_size: -
j_call: TRBJ2-1
v_call: TRBV7-2
cdr3_nt: TGTGCCAGCAGCTCCCTAGCGGGGATATACAATGAGCAGTTCTTC
cdr3_aa: CASSSLAGIYNEQFF

d_call: -
clone_size: -
j_call: TRBJ1-1
v_call: TRBV10-3
cdr3_nt: TGTGCCATCAGTAGGGACACCCACACTGAAGCTTTCTTT
cdr3_aa: CAISRDTHTEAFF

d_call: TRBD2
clone_size: -
j_call: TRBJ2-1
v_call: TRBV4-3
cdr3_nt: TGCGCCAGCAGCCAAGATCGGGCTAGCGGCCTCTCCTACAATGAGCAGTTCTTC
cdr3_aa: CASSQDRASGLSYNEQFF

d_call: TRBD2
clone_size: few
j_call: TRBJ2-1
v_call: TRBV10-2
cdr3_nt: TGCGCCAGCAGGGAGACTAGCGGCTACAATGAGCAGTTCTTC
cdr3_aa: CASRETSGYNEQFF

d_call: -
clone_size: -
j_call: TRBJ2-3
v_call: TRBV4-3
cdr3_nt: TGCGCCAGCAGCCAAGATCGCCTGGCAGGGGTCACGCAGTATTTT
cdr3_aa: CASSQDRLAGVTQYF

d_call: -
clone_size: -
j_call: TRBJ2-1
v_call: TRBV12-5
cdr3_nt: TGTGCTAGTGGTTGGGCTAGTGCCAATGAGCAGTTCTTC
cdr3_aa: CASGWASANEQFF

d_call: TRBD1
clone_size: -
j_call: TRBJ2-2
v_call: TRBV19
cdr3_nt: TGTGCCAGTAGTATTTGGTCCGGACAGGGGCGCACCGGGGAGCTGTTTTTT
cdr3_aa: CASSIWSGQGRTGELFF

d_call: -
clone_size: -
j_call: TRBJ2-7
v_call: TRBV11-2
cdr3_nt: TGTGCCAGCAGCTTTTTTGGTAAGAGAAGGCACGAGCAGTACTTC
cdr3_aa: CASSFFGKRRHEQYF

d_call: TRBD1
clone_size: -
j_call: TRBJ1-5
v_call: TRBV28
cdr3_nt: TGTGCCAGCAGTTCCGGGACAGGAAACAATCAGCCCCAGCATTTT
cdr3_aa: CASSSGTGNNQPQHF

d_call: TRBD1
clone_size: -
j_call: TRBJ1-2
v_call: TRBV27
cdr3_nt: TGTGCCAGCAGCTATTGGGGACAGAACTATGGCTACACCTTC
cdr3_aa: CASSYWGQNYGYTF

d_call: -
clone_size: -
j_call: TRBJ2-7
v_call: TRBV7-9
cdr3_nt: TGTGCCAGCAGCTTAGGCGGGGATGGTGAGCAGTACTTC
cdr3_aa: CASSLGGDGEQYF

d_call: TRBD1
clone_size: -
j_call: TRBJ2-3
v_call: TRBV19
cdr3_nt: TGTGCCAGTAGAAAGACAGGGGGCCCAGATACGCAGTATTTT
cdr3_aa: CASRKTGGPDTQYF

d_call: -
clone_size: -
j_call: TRBJ2-7
v_call: TRBV4-1
cdr3_nt: TGCGCCAGCAGCCAAGACCCCCATAACTACGAGCAGTACTTC
cdr3_aa: CASSQDPHNYEQYF

d_call: -
clone_size: -
j_call: TRBJ2-5
v_call: TRBV2
cdr3_nt: TGTGCCAGCAGTGACCGGTTAGAGGGGACCCAGTACTTC
cdr3_aa: CASSDRLEGTQYF

d_call: -
clone_size: -
j_call: TRBJ2-7
v_call: TRBV5-6
cdr3_nt: TGTGCCAGCAGCTTGTTTCAGGGGGGCTCCTACGAGCAGTACTTC
cdr3_aa: CASSLFQGGSYEQYF

d_call: TRBD1
clone_size: -
j_call: TRBJ1-1
v_call: TRBV30
cdr3_nt: TGTGCCTGGAGTACAACAGGGGGCACTGAAGCTTTCTTT
cdr3_aa: CAWSTTGGTEAFF